Given below is one TCR beta chain in context. This entry is derived from a study of blood T cell repertoires in COVID-19. In the study overall: There were acute and convalescent COVID-19 samples, and they came from the United States, Italy and Spain. T cells, B-cell-depleted T cells, or PBMCs supplied cDNA or gDNA.

The authors' processing: Amplified reference gene primers provided the basis for estimating nucleated cell counts. The method was immunoSEQ multiplex PCR; TCRdb's version includes in-frame clones alone and lacks a portion of them. D and trimming were read from the DNA, whereas the V and J calls and clone size are those reported in that table. The sample lists about 210,000 clones, about 90% occurring once. The CDR3 sequence is 15 residues long. Germline lookup yields CDR1 SGHKS and CDR2 YYEKEE (reference sequence). J lost 8 bases, V lost 4 bases, and 13 bases had no gene match. The sequencing input was peripheral blood. The V call is TRBV5-5, the J call TRBJ1-2; TRBD1 matches 8 bases. This sequence was found in a man aged 25 to 40 with acute or convalescent COVID-19. DNA of the CDR3: TGTGCCAGCAGCAGCGACCCAGGGGGCGGGCGAGGCTACACCTTC. This translates into CASSSDPGGGRGYTF.